Included here is one TCR beta chain sequence, with context. The antigen remains unidentified. The data belong to a study of T cell responses to AZD1222 COVID-19 vaccine. Clones were sequenced by immunoSEQ multiplex PCR, and TCRdb holds only the in-frame ones, with some missing. The sample carries 130,000 or so clones, approximately 86% recorded once. The study, taken as a whole, reports: Spike-specific TCRs gained breadth and depth after people received two AZD1222 doses.

CDR1 is MNHEY, CDR2 SMNVEV, per germline (reference sequence). The CDR3 is 19 amino acids. Trimming at V came to 7 bases and at J to 0 bases, leaving 17 bases not matched to a gene. The chain uses TRBV27 and TRBJ2-5, with TRBD2 identical over 10 bases. The receptor was derived from an adult who received the AZD1222 COVID-19 vaccine. Specimen: peripheral blood, collected 28 days after the second AZD1222 dose. CDR3 sequence reads: CASTPFGLAGAPYQETQYF. As DNA, the CDR3 is TGTGCCAGCACCCCCTTCGGGCTAGCGGGAGCGCCGTACCAAGAGACCCAGTACTTC.